The next 24 T cell receptor beta chains were all read from a single sample in a study of tumor and adjacent non-tumor tissue in lung cancer. No cell sorting was done before RNA was extracted from the tissue. TCRbeta libraries were built with three rounds of nested PCR, modified from ARM-PCR. One entry per CDR3 protein, called by TCRdb with MiXCR from the multiplex PCR reads. The sample records more than 120,000 distinct CDR3 sequences, 60% to 70% being singletons. The material sequenced was lung tumor tissue. These receptor sequences come from a man between 60 and 75 years old with small cell lung cancer.

Comments on this clonotype: A read error may produce the germline difference seen at one junction end. V and J are TRBV11-2 and TRBJ2-3; D not certain. The CDR3 is made up of 14 amino acids. Germline values: CDR1 SGHAT, CDR2 FQNNGV. CDR3 bases: TGTGCCAGCAGCTTAGATCCGGGCGGAGATACGCATTATTTT. Translating gives CASSLDPGGDTHYF.

A word on this clonotype: It is likely a read error, because the conserved phenylalanine at the end of the CDR3 is missing. The chain links TRBV20-1 to TRBJ1-2; TRBD1 matches at 9 bases. Germline V CDR1 and CDR2: DFQATT, SNEGSKA (reference sequence). The CDR3 covers 15 residues. CDR3 bases: TGCAGCGCTAGACCGGGACAGGGTATGGGCTATGGCTACACCATC. Translating it yields CSARPGQGMGYGYTI.

A word on this clonotype: Mismatch with germline at one junction end may stem from a read error. The V gene is TRBV29-1, the J gene TRBJ2-3, with D uncertain. This CDR3 has 12 amino acids. From germline, CDR1 is SQVTM and CDR2 ANQGSEA. CDR3 bases: TGCAGCGTTGCAGATCATAGAGATACGCAATATTTT. It translates to CSVADHRDTQYF.

On this clonotype: Being one base from a much bigger clone, this may be a read error. The chain has TRBV5-4 and TRBJ2-1; D uncertain. Trimming took off 8 bases at V and 0 bases at J, with 15 bases between the two ends. CDR1 and CDR2 (germline): SGHNT, YYREEE (reference sequence). The CDR3 is 15 amino acids. CDR3 amino acids: CARSPRPSSYNEQFF. As DNA, the CDR3 is TGTGCCAGGAGCCCCCGCCCGAGCTCCTACAATGAGCAGTTCTTC. Together with reference TRBV5-4 and TRBJ2-1, the CDR3 gives the full variable domain: ETGVTQSPTHLIKTRGQQVTLRCSSQSGHNTVSWYQQALGQGPQFIFQYYREEENGRGNFPPRFSGLQFPNYSSELNVNALELDDSALYLCARSPRPSSYNEQFFGPGTRLTVL.

The genes are TRBV18 and TRBJ2-3; D ambiguous. CDR3 length: 15 amino acids. In germline, CDR1 is KGHSH, CDR2 LQKENI. Trimming shortened V by 3 bases and J by 0 bases, and 10 bases separated the two germline ends. CDR3 nucleotide sequence: TGTGCCAGCTCACCTTTCGCGTGGAGCACAGATACGCAGTATTTT. Translated: CASSPFAWSTDTQYF.

This chain uses TRBV5-4 with TRBJ1-2; a weak D match, TRBD1 (5 bases). Trimming took 0 bases from V and 7 from J, leaving 13 bases between them. The CDR3 is 14 amino acids. Germline CDR1 SGHNT, CDR2 YYREEE (reference sequence). The CDR3 DNA follows: TGTGCCAGCAGCTTGGCGCAGGGCCGCTTTGGCTACACCTTC. Residues: CASSLAQGRFGYTF.

V usage is TRBV20-1 and J usage is TRBJ2-3; TRBD2 might be the D (5 bases). From germline, CDR1 is DFQATT and CDR2 SNEGSKA (reference sequence). This CDR3 is 12 amino acids long. CDR3 nucleotides: TGCACTGGGAGACACGGGCAAGATACGCAGTATTTT. It translates to CTGRHGQDTQYF.

The chain links TRBV28 to TRBJ1-2; no reliable D call. V dropped 2 bases and J dropped 4 bases, with 8 bases sitting between them. The CDR3 has 13 residues. Germline values: CDR1 MDHEN, CDR2 SYDVKM. The CDR3 loop is CASSLRQIYGYTF. CDR3 in DNA: TGTGCCAGCAGTTTAAGGCAGATCTATGGCTACACCTTC.

The chain carries TRBV6-1 and TRBJ2-7, with a weak D call TRBD1 (5 bases). Looked up from germline, CDR1 is MNHNS and CDR2 is SASEGT. The CDR3 is made up of 15 amino acids. CDR3 DNA sequence: TGTGCCAGCAGCAAATATGTGACAGCCTCCTATGAGCAGTACGTC. It is translated as CASSKYVTASYEQYV.

The chain has TRBV7-3 and TRBJ2-7; the D is unclear. V lost 2 bases to trimming and J lost 0 bases, with 11 bases between them. CDR3 length: 15 amino acids. In germline, CDR1 is SGHTA, CDR2 FQGTGA. In nucleotides, the CDR3 is TGTGCCAGCAGCTTATCTCCTGGGAACTCCTACGAGCAGTACTTC. Its translation is CASSLSPGNSYEQYF.

CDR3 DNA sequence: TGTGCCAGCAGTGGGGGACACGCTAACTATGGCTACACCTTC. Its translation is CASSGGHANYGYTF. This chain joins TRBV12-3 or TRBV12-4 and TRBJ1-2; the D gene is possibly TRBD1 (6 bases). The CDR3 consists of 14 residues. Trimming took 5 bases from V and 0 from J, leaving 10 bases between them.

Remarks on this clonotype: One end of the junction is discordant with germline, which a read error may explain. The chain carries TRBV20-1 and TRBJ1-2; D unresolved. This CDR3 contains 13 residues. The germline V gene has CDR1 DFQATT and CDR2 SNEGSKA (reference sequence). The CDR3 region is CSASDPSSYSYTF. CDR3 nucleotides: TGCAGTGCTAGCGACCCTAGTAGCTATAGCTACACCTTC.

Comment on this clonotype: The junction shows a germline mismatch at one end, possibly a read error. The chain has TRBV11-2 and TRBJ2-5; TRBD1 or TRBD2 may be the D gene (5 bases each). The CDR3 runs 12 residues. Germline CDR1 and CDR2: SGHAT and FQNNGV. CDR3 DNA: TGTGCCACCAGCGTAACTGGGACCCAAGAATGCTTC. It codes for CATSVTGTQECF.

This clonotype was seen only once. V is TRBV20-1 and J is TRBJ2-3; D perhaps matches TRBD2 (6 bases). CDR1 DFQATT and CDR2 SNEGSKA come from the germline V gene (reference sequence). This CDR3 has 14 amino acids. CDR3: CRVVPGVSGDTQYF. The DNA of the CDR3 is TGCAGGGTCGTCCCGGGAGTGTCGGGGGATACGCAGTATTTT.

About this clonotype itself: The junction differs from germline at one of its ends, possibly a read error. V gene TRBV11-2 combines with J gene TRBJ2-3; no clear D. The CDR3 extends over 16 amino acids. Germline V gene sequence: CDR1 SGHAT, CDR2 FQNNGV. The DNA of the CDR3 is TGTGCCAGCAGCTTAGTAGGTATTCTCCGCACAGATACGCAATATTTT. Residues: CASSLVGILRTDTQYF.

The chain employs TRBV5-1 and TRBJ2-2; 12 bases fit TRBD2. J lost 3 bases, V lost 5 bases, and 5 bases had no gene match. The CDR3 extends over 16 amino acids. Germline CDR1 and CDR2: SGHRS and YFSETQ. This chain's CDR3 is CASSRTSGTYTGELFF. DNA of the CDR3: TGCGCCAGCAGTCGGACTAGCGGGACGTACACCGGGGAGCTGTTTTTT.

Remarks on this clonotype: Sequence at one end of the junction differs from germline and may be a read error. The chain carries TRBV13 and TRBJ1-2; D unclear. Germline V gene sequence: CDR1 PRHDT, CDR2 FYEKMQ (reference sequence). CDR3 length equals 12 residues. Here the CDR3 reads CVNSLGYYGYNF. The DNA of the CDR3 is TGTGTCAACAGCTTAGGGTACTATGGCTACAACTTC.

This clonotype was counted ten times or more. The CDR3, as DNA: TGTGCCACCAGTGCGAAAGGTACGGGAGCCGGGGGCGAGCAGTACTTC. It yields the protein CATSAKGTGAGGEQYF. The chain employs TRBV24-1 and TRBJ2-7; TRBD2 is a possible D gene (6 bases). Trimming took 5 bases from V and 6 from J, leaving 22 bases between them. The CDR3 runs to 16 residues. Germline V gene data show CDR1 as KGHDR and CDR2 as SFDVKD.

This clonotype has ten or more counts. This chain connects TRBV11-2 to TRBJ2-3, with 7 bases aligning to TRBD2. Germline values: CDR1 SGHAT, CDR2 FQNNGV. V lost 1 base and J lost 6; bases outside the gene matches: 10. This CDR3 region has 16 residues. The CDR3 is CASSLGVSGYTDTQYF. CDR3 nucleotides: TGTGCCAGCAGCTTAGGGGTTAGCGGGTATACGGATACGCAGTATTTT.

The rearrangement uses TRBV5-4 and TRBJ2-1, with 7 bases lining up with TRBD1. Unmatched junction bases numbered 3, after V lost 4 bases and J lost 5 bases. Germline CDR1 is SGHNT and CDR2 is YYREEE (reference sequence). This CDR3 has 13 amino acids. CDR3 DNA sequence: TGTGCCAGCAGCCCGGGACAGAACAATGAGCAGTTCTTC. It is translated as CASSPGQNNEQFF.

The chain couples TRBV12-3 or TRBV12-4 to TRBJ1-1, with 8 bases matching TRBD1. V was pared by 3 bases and J by 5 bases, with 5 bases of the junction left unmatched. The CDR3 consists of 14 residues. The CDR3 sequence is CASSLGQVWTEAFF. CDR3 nucleotide sequence: TGTGCCAGCAGTTTGGGACAGGTCTGGACTGAAGCTTTCTTT.

This clonotype showed up just a few times. The V gene is TRBV6-2 or TRBV6-3, the J gene TRBJ2-7, with no clear D. The CDR3 loop spans 13 amino acids. Per germline, CDR1 MNHEY and CDR2 SVGEGT. Written as DNA, the CDR3 is TGTGCCAGCAGTTCTGGCCCGGACCGACTGCCAGACGTC. Its translation is CASSSGPDRLPDV.

The rearrangement joins TRBV20-1 to TRBJ2-3; 12 bases are shared with TRBD1. Germline V gene data show CDR1 as DFQATT and CDR2 as SNEGSKA (reference sequence). This CDR3 contains 14 residues. CDR3: CNASEGQGAGTQYF. CDR3 coding DNA: TGCAACGCTAGCGAGGGACAGGGGGCAGGAACGCAGTATTTT.

The V call is TRBV29-1, the J call TRBJ2-5; 7 bases map to TRBD2. The CDR3 covers 17 residues. With 4 bases clipped from V and 5 bases from J, the junction kept 19 bases outside the gene matches. Germline assignment: CDR1 SQVTM and CDR2 ANQGSEA. The DNA for the CDR3 is TGCAGCGTTGGGGGCACGACTAGCAGACCATTCGGGGAGACCCAGTACTTC. It yields the protein CSVGGTTSRPFGETQYF.